This note documents a single T cell receptor beta chain sequence. Antigen: not known. These data originate in a study of T cells after yellow fever vaccination. Study findings and constraints: Post-booster samples contained most primary-vaccination clones (approximately 95% CD4, around 90% CD8).

Trimming stripped 5 bases from V and 3 bases from J, with 15 bases between. Germline V gene data show CDR1 as SGHRS and CDR2 as YFSETQ. The CDR3 is 15 residues long. TCRdb reanalysed the 5' RACE reads using MiXCR and keeps one entry per CDR3 protein. The table lists 400,000 or so distinct CDR3 sequences, around a sixth of them singletons. The clonotype originates from a man between 18 and 29 years old who received the YFV17D yellow fever vaccine. This material consisted of PBMCs, taken before the yellow fever booster vaccination. This chain joins TRBV5-1 and TRBJ1-5; D is unclear. CDR3 bases: TGCGCCAGCAGACGCGTGTACGGGAACAATCAGCCCCAGCATTTT. Protein: CASRRVYGNNQPQHF.